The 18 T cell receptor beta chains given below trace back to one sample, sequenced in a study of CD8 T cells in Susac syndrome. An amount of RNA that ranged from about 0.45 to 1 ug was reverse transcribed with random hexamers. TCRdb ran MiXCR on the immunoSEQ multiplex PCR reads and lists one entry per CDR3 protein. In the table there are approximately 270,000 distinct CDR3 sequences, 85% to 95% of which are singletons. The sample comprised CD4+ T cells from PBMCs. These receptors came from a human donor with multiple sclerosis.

CDR3 sequence: CASSQSEPNTEAFF. The CDR3 region has the DNA TGTGCCAGCAGTCAAAGTGAACCGAACACTGAAGCTTTCTTT. V gene TRBV12-3 or TRBV12-4 combines with J gene TRBJ1-1, with unresolved D. Trimming took off 5 bases at V and 1 base at J, with 11 bases between the two ends. The CDR3 is made up of 14 amino acids.

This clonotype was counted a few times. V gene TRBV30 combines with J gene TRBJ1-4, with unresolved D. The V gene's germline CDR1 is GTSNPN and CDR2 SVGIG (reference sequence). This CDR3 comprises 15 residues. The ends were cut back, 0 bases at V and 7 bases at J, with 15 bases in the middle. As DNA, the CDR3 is TGTGCCTGGAGTGTACGTTTGGGGAAGAGTGAAAAACTGTTTTTT. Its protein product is CAWSVRLGKSEKLFF.

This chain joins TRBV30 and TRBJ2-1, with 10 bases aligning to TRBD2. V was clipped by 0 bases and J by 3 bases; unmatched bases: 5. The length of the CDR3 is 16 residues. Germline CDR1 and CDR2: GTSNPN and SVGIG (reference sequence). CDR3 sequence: CAWSVEREGRYNEQFF. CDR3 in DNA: TGTGCCTGGAGTGTGGAGCGGGAGGGCCGCTACAATGAGCAGTTCTTC.

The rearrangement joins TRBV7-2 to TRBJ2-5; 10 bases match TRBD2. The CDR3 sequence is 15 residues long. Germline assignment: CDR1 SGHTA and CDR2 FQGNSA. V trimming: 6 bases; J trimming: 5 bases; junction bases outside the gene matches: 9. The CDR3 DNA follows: TGTGCCAGCAGGACTAGCGGGCTGGGGGGGGAGACCCAGTACTTC. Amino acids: CASRTSGLGGETQYF.

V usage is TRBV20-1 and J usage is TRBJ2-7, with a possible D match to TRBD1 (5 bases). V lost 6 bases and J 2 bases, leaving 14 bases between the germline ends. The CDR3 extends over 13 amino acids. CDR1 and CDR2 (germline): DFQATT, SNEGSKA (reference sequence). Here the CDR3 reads CSATLTETYEQYF. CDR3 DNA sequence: TGCAGTGCCACCTTGACAGAGACCTACGAGCAGTACTTC.

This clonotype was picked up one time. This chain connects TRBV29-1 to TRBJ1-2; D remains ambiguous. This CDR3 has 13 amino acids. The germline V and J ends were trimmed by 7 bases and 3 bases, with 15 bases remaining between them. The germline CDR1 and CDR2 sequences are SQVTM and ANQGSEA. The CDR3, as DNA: TGCAGCGCTGCTTCACGGGTAGACTATGGCTACACCTTC. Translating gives CSAASRVDYGYTF.

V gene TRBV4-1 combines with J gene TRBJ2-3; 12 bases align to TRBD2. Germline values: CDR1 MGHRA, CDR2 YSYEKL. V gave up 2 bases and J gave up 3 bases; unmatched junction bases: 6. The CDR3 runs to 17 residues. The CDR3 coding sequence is TGCGCCAGCAGCCAATGGGCCGGGACTAGCGGGACAGATACGCAGTATTTT. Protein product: CASSQWAGTSGTDTQYF.

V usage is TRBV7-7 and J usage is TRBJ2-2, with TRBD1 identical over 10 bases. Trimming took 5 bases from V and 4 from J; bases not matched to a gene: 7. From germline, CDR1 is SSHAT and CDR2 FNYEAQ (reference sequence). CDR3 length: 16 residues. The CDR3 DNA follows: TGTGCCAGCAGCCAGGGGACAGGGGCGGGCACCGGGGAGCTGTTTTTT. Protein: CASSQGTGAGTGELFF.

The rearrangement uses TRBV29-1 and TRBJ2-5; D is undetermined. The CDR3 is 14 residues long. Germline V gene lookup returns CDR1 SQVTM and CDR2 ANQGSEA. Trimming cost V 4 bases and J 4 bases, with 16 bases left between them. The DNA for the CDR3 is TGCAGCGTTGTATCTCGGAGCGAAGGAGAGACCCAGTACTTC. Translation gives CSVVSRSEGETQYF.

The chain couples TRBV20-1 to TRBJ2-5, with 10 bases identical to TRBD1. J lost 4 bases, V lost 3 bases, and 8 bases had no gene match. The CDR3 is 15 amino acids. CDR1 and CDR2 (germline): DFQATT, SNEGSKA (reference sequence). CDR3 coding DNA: TGCAGTGCTAGGGAGGGACAGGGGTTTCGAGAGACCCAGTACTTC. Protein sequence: CSAREGQGFRETQYF.

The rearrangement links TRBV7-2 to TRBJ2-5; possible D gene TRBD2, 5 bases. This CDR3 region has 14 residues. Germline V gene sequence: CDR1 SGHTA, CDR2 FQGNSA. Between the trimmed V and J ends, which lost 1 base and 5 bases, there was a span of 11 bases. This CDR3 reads CASSLGGFAETQYF. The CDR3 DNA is TGTGCCAGCAGCTTAGGAGGGTTCGCGGAGACCCAGTACTTC.

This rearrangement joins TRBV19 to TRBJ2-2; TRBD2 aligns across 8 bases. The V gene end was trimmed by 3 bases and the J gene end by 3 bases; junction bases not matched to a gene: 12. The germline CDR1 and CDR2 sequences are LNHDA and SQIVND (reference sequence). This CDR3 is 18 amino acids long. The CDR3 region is CASSIKTSAIGYTGELFF. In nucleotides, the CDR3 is TGTGCCAGTAGTATCAAGACTAGCGCTATAGGATACACCGGGGAGCTGTTTTTT.

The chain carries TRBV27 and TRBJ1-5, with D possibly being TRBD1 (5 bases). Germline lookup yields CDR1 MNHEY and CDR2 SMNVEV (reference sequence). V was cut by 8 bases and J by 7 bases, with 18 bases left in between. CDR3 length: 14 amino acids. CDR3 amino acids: CASFKSGIGQPQHF. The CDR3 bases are TGTGCCAGCTTTAAATCAGGGATCGGGCAGCCCCAGCATTTT.

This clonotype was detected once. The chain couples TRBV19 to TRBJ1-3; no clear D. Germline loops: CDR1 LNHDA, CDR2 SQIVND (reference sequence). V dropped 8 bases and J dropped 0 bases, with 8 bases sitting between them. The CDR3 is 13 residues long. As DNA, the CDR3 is TGTGCCAGTGAATACGCCTCTGGAAACACCATATATTTT. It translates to CASEYASGNTIYF.

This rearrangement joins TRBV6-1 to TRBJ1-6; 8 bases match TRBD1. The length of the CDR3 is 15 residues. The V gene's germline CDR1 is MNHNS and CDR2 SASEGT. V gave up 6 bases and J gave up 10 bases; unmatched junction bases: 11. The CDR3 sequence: CASRPSTGEDSPLHF. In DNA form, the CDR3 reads TGTGCCAGCAGGCCGTCGACAGGGGAGGACTCACCCCTCCACTTT.

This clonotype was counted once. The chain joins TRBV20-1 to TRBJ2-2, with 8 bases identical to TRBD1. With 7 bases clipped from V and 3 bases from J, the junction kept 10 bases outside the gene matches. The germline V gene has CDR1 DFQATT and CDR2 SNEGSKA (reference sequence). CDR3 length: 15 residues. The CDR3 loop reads CSVTRTGLDTGELFF. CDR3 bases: TGCAGTGTTACCCGGACAGGGTTGGACACCGGGGAGCTGTTTTTT.

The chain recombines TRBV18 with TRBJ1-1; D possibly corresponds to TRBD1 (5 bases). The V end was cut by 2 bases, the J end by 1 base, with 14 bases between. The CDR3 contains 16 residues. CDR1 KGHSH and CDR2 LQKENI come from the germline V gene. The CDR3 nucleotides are TGTGCCAGCTCACCAACCGATCGAGGACAGAACACTGAAGCTTTCTTT. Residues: CASSPTDRGQNTEAFF.

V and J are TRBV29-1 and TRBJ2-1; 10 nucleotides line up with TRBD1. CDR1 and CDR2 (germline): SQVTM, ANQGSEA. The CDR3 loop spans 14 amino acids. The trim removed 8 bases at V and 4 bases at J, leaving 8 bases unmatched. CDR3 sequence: CSSVWTGGYNEQFF. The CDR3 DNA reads TGCAGCTCCGTTTGGACAGGGGGATACAATGAGCAGTTCTTC.